These T cell receptor beta chains were read from a single sample in a study of post-analysis software for immune sequencing data. MiXCR, applied by TCRdb to the PCR reads, yields one record per CDR3 protein. The sample has fewer than 850,000 distinct CDR3 sequences, about 43% seen once. Input material: blood. These receptor sequences come from a girl aged 5-17 years with multiple sclerosis. Both conserved end residues are part of each CDR3. Fields, in order: J gene, V gene, CDR3 protein.

>TRBJ2-4|TRBV18
CASSPMQGGGKNIQYF
>TRBJ2-1|TRBV10-2
CASSEPLAGGRYNEQFF
>TRBJ1-1|TRBV6-1
CASIISLGVNTEAFF
>TRBJ2-7|TRBV9
CASSPRGQGMDEQYF
>TRBJ2-5|TRBV29-1
CSVEDQTRQSQYF
>TRBJ1-2|TRBV12-3/TRBV12-4
CASSGGPGLNGYTF
>TRBJ1-2|TRBV6-5
CAIPMDSKPNYGYTF
>TRBJ1-2|TRBV7-2
CASNTAGGPNYGYTF
>TRBJ1-4|TRBV29-1
CSAGRASVGEKLFF
>TRBJ2-5|TRBV28
CASSFLWETQYF
>TRBJ2-5|TRBV5-5
CASSFTDSNQETQYF
>TRBJ1-5|TRBV6-5
CASSPLQVQQPQHF
>TRBJ2-7|TRBV6-5
CASSSRTGGTYEQYF
>TRBJ1-2|TRBV28
CASSRGQGRAYGYTF
>TRBJ1-1|TRBV18
CASSPWTAGTNTEAFF
>TRBJ2-7|TRBV6-2/TRBV6-3
CASSYSRGSLGEQYF
>TRBJ1-2|TRBV7-2
CASSPQGQAGTYGYTF
>TRBJ1-1|TRBV9
CASSVVDVAEAFF
>TRBJ2-7|TRBV3-1
CASSQGHSGPSYEQYF
>TRBJ1-2|TRBV6-5
CASSLYTGLGYGYTF
>TRBJ2-7|TRBV4-2
CASSQERGYEQYF
>TRBJ2-7|TRBV15
CATSTGQGVYEQYF
>TRBJ2-7|TRBV5-1
CASSFGSRTYEQYF
>TRBJ2-2|TRBV6-4
CASSPIPSGINTGELFF
>TRBJ1-2|TRBV12-3/TRBV12-4
CASSLATGAYGYTF
>TRBJ2-7|TRBV6-1
CASSTGFPSYEQYF
>TRBJ1-1|TRBV29-1
CSALDGNTEAFF
>TRBJ2-5|TRBV12-3/TRBV12-4
CAGRLDSSMDQETQYF
>TRBJ2-1|TRBV29-1
CSVEASGAPYNEQFF
>TRBJ1-4|TRBV7-2
CASSPARGGLFF
>TRBJ1-4|TRBV11-2
CASSLELVRANEKLFF
>TRBJ2-5|TRBV9
CASSVRDRAGPPPYNEQYF
>TRBJ2-6|TRBV10-3
CAISYSGANVLTF
>TRBJ2-1|TRBV7-9
CASSAGLAANVEQFF
>TRBJ2-1|TRBV7-3
CASSKSGRYNEQFF
>TRBJ2-5|TRBV24-1
CATSDPPGHRQETQYF
>TRBJ1-5|TRBV20-1
CSARLRDSYQPQHF
>TRBJ2-7|TRBV6-2/TRBV6-3
CASSWDIYEQYF
>TRBJ2-5|TRBV7-3
CASSTLAGGWETQYF
>TRBJ2-1|TRBV3-1
CASSSSGGQFF
>TRBJ2-5|TRBV6-6
CASSPSRLAGEQETQYF
>TRBJ2-3|TRBV24-1
CATSDRGYTDTQYF
>TRBJ1-2|TRBV29-1
CSVEVGGHGYTF
>TRBJ1-2|TRBV25-1
CASAGTNYGYTF
>TRBJ2-1|TRBV5-1
CASSGTSGTPSYNEQFF
>TRBJ2-5|TRBV5-1
CASSPVSETQYF
>TRBJ2-1|TRBV12-3/TRBV12-4
CASSLAESSPHNEQFF
>TRBJ2-1|TRBV9
CASSVGTSGNNEQFF
>-|TRBV10-3
CAISDPGQGSSETQYF
>TRBJ2-7|TRBV7-2
CASSSSRGEQYF
>TRBJ2-1|TRBV9
CASSVGSRAGAGEQFF
>TRBJ2-5|TRBV6-5
CASTGAGPVQETQYF
>TRBJ1-4|TRBV6-6
CASSAGTGATNEKLFF
>TRBJ1-5|TRBV10-3
CAISKGNREGGNQPQHF
>TRBJ1-6|TRBV7-2
CASSPAAGEDSPLHF